The 2 T cell receptor beta chains below come from one sample, sequenced in a study of T cells in Graves' hyperthyroidism and ophthalmopathy. Regions amplified from RNA transcripts were the TCR beta CDR3 regions. Primed by the HTBI set, a first-round RT-PCR was run on the TCR CDR3. Using its own MiXCR run on the multiplex PCR reads, TCRdb lists one record per CDR3 protein. The table includes over 250,000 distinct CDR3 sequences, 15% to 20% detected once. Input material: blood. All receptors come from a woman aged 60-75 years with Graves' ophthalmopathy.

The table lists this clonotype with many counts. V usage is TRBV7-9 and J usage is TRBJ1-1; no definite D call. Trimming took 4 bases from V and 0 from J, leaving 15 bases between them. This CDR3 has 16 residues. Per the germline V gene, CDR1 is SEHNR and CDR2 is FQNEAQ (reference sequence). CDR3 in amino acids: CASSSPPRLLNTEAFF. As DNA, the CDR3 is TGTGCCAGCAGCTCCCCCCCACGCCTATTGAACACTGAAGCTTTCTTT.

This sequence joins TRBV20-1 and TRBJ1-2, with 10 bases matching TRBD1. Germline values: CDR1 DFQATT, CDR2 SNEGSKA (reference sequence). The CDR3 runs 17 residues. V lost 0 bases to trimming and J lost 6 bases; unmatched junction nucleotides: 13. The CDR3 DNA is TGCAGTGCTAGAGATATAGGGGGACAGGGGATATTCCATGGCTACACCTTC. It encodes CSARDIGGQGIFHGYTF.